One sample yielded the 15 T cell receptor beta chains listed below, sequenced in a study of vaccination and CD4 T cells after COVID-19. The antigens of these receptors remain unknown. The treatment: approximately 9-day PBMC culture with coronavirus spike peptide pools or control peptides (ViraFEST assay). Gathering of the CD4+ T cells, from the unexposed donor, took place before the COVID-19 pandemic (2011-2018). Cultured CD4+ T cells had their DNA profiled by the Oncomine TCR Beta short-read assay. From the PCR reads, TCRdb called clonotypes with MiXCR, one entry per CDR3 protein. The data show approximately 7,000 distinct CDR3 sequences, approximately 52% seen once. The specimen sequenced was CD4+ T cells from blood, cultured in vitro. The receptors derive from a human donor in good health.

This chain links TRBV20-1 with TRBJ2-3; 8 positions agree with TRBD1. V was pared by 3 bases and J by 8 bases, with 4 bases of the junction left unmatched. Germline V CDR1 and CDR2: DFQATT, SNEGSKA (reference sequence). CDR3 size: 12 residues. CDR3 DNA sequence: TGCAGTGCTAGGGGGACAGGAGTTACGCAGTATTTT. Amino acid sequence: CSARGTGVTQYF.

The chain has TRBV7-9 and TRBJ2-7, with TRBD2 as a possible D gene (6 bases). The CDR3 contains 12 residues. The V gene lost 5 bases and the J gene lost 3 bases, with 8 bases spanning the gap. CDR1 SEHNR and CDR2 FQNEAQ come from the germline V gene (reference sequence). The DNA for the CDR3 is TGTGCCAGCAGCGTGACTAGCTACGAGCAGTACTTC. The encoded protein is CASSVTSYEQYF. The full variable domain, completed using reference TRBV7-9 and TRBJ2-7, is DTGVSQNPRHKITKRGQNVTFRCDPISEHNRLYWYRQTLGQGPEFLTYFQNEAQLEKSRLLSDRFSAERPKGSFSTLEIQRTEQGDSAMYLCASSVTSYEQYFGPGTRLTVT.

DNA of the CDR3: TGTGCCAGCAGCTTAAGCCGTCATGAGCAGTTCTTC. Translated: CASSLSRHEQFF. The V call is TRBV7-2, the J call TRBJ2-1; D ambiguous. Per germline, CDR1 SGHTA and CDR2 FQGNSA. The CDR3 is made up of 12 amino acids. V lost 2 bases and J 8 bases, leaving 7 bases between the germline ends.

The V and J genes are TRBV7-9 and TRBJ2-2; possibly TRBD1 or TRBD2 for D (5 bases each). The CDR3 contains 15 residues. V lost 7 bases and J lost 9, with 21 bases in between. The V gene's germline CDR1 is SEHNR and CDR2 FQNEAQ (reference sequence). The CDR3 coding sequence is TGTGCCAGCAATTGGGGGAGCCCACCCGGTTGGGAGCTGTTTTTT. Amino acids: CASNWGSPPGWELFF.

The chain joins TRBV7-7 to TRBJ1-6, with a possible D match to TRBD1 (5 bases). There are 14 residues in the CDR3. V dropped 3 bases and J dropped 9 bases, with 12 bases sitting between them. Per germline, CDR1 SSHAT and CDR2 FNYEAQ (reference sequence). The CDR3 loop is CASSLGGSSSPLHF. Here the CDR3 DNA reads TGTGCCAGCAGCTTGGGGGGAAGTTCTTCACCCCTCCACTTT.

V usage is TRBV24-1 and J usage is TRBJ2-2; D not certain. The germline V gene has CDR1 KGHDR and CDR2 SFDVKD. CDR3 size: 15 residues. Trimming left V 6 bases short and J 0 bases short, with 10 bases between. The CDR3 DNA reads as TGTGCCACCAGTCAAAACAGACCGAACACCGGGGAGCTGTTTTTT. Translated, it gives CATSQNRPNTGELFF.

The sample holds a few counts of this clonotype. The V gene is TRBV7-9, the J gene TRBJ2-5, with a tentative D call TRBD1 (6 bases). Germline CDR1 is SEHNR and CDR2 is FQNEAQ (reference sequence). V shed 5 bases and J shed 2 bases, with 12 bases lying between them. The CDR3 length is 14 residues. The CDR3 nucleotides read TGTGCCAGCAGCCGAGACAGGTTACAAGAGACCCAGTACTTC. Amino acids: CASSRDRLQETQYF.

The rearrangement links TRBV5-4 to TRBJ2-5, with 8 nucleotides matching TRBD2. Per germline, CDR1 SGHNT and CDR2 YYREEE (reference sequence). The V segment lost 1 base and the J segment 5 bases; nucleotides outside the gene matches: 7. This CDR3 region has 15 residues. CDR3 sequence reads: CASSLSGGLAETQYF. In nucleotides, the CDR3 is TGTGCCAGCAGCTTGTCGGGGGGGCTAGCGGAGACCCAGTACTTC.

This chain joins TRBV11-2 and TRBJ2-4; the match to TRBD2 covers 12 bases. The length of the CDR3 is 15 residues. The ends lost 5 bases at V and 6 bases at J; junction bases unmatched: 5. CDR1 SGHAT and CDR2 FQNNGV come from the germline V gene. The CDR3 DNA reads TGTGCCAGCAGCACCCTAGCGGGGGGGGGAAACATTCAGTACTTC. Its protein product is CASSTLAGGGNIQYF.

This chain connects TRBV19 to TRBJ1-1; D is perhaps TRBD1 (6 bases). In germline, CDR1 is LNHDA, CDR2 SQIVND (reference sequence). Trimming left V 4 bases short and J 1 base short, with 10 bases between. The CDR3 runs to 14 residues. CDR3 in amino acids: CASSTTGKNTEAFF. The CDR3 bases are TGTGCCAGTAGTACAACAGGGAAGAACACTGAAGCTTTCTTT.

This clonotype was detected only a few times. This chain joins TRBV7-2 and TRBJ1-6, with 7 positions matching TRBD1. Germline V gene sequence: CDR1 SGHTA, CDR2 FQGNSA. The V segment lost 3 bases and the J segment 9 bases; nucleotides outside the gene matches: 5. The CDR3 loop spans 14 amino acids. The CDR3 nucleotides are TGTGCCAGCAGCTTGACAGGGCCTGGTTCACCCCTCCACTTT. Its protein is CASSLTGPGSPLHF.

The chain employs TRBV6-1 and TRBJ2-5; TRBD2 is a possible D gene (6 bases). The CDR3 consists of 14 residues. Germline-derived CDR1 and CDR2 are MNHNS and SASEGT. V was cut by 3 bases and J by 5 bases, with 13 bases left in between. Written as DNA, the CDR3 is TGTGCCAGCAGTGATACGGGAGAGGTGGAGACCCAGTACTTC. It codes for CASSDTGEVETQYF.

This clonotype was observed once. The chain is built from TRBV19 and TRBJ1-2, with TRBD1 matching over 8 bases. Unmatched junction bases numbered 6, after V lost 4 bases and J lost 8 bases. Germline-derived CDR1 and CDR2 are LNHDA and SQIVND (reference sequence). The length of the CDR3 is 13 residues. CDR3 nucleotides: TGTGCCAGTAGTACCGACGGACAGGGAGGCTACACCTTC. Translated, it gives CASSTDGQGGYTF.

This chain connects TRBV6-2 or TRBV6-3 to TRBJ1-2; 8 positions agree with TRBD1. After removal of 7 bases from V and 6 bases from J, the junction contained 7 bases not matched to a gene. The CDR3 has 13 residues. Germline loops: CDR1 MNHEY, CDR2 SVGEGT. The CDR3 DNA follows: TGTGCCAGCACCTTGACAGGGGTGAATGGCTACACCTTC. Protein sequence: CASTLTGVNGYTF.

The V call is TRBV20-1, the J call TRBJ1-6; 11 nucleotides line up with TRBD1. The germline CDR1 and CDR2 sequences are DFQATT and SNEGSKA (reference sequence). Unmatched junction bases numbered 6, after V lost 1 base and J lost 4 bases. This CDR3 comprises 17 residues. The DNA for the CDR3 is TGCAGTGCTAGAGGCCCTGGACAGGGGGCGTATAATTCACCCCTCCACTTT. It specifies CSARGPGQGAYNSPLHF.